These T cell receptor beta chains were read from a single sample in a study of shared clonotypes between healthy human individuals. Generated by immunoSEQ multiplex PCR, the TCRdb table keeps only in-frame clones and is missing some. This sample has about 110,000 clones, with about 63% found just once. Sequenced sample: memory CD8+ T cells sorted from blood. All receptors come from a young woman in good health. Both conserved end residues are part of each CDR3. The D gene is left open where the match is weak. Some rows have no size entry. The others give once, few or many, or a class for an expanded clone.

d_gene: NA
v_gene: TRBV5-4
abundance: NA
j_gene: TRBJ1-1
CDR3aa: CASSFTGRLNTEAFF
CDR3nt: TGTGCCAGCAGCTTTACGGGCCGTTTGAACACTGAAGCTTTCTTT

d_gene: NA
v_gene: TRBV18
abundance: many
j_gene: TRBJ1-4
CDR3aa: CASSPPDRARSEKLFF
CDR3nt: TGTGCCAGCTCACCACCCGATCGGGCCAGGTCTGAAAAACTGTTTTTT

d_gene: TRBD1
v_gene: TRBV7-8
abundance: NA
j_gene: TRBJ2-3
CDR3aa: CASSSNRGPTDTQYF
CDR3nt: TGTGCCAGCAGCTCCAACAGGGGCCCCACAGATACGCAGTATTTT

d_gene: NA
v_gene: TRBV2
abundance: NA
j_gene: TRBJ2-7
CDR3aa: CASNLSENYEQYF
CDR3nt: TGTGCCAGCAACCTTAGCGAAAACTACGAGCAGTACTTC

d_gene: NA
v_gene: TRBV6-1
abundance: NA
j_gene: TRBJ1-5
CDR3aa: CASLGGWQPQHF
CDR3nt: TGTGCCAGCCTAGGGGGATGGCAGCCCCAGCATTTT

d_gene: NA
v_gene: TRBV7-9
abundance: NA
j_gene: TRBJ2-7
CDR3aa: CASKSAGGEQYF
CDR3nt: TGTGCCAGCAAGTCAGCGGGTGGTGAGCAGTACTTC

d_gene: NA
v_gene: TRBV25-1
abundance: NA
j_gene: TRBJ2-7
CDR3aa: CASSESGSYEQYF
CDR3nt: TGTGCCAGCAGTGAGTCCGGCTCCTACGAGCAGTACTTC

d_gene: TRBD2
v_gene: TRBV5-1
abundance: NA
j_gene: TRBJ2-1
CDR3aa: CASSLEGGGPYNEQFF
CDR3nt: TGCGCCAGCAGCTTGGAAGGCGGGGGACCCTACAATGAGCAGTTCTTC

d_gene: NA
v_gene: TRBV7-9
abundance: NA
j_gene: TRBJ2-5
CDR3aa: CASSFPGDVKGGETQYF
CDR3nt: TGTGCCAGCAGCTTCCCGGGGGACGTAAAGGGAGGTGAGACCCAGTACTTC

d_gene: NA
v_gene: TRBV29-1
abundance: NA
j_gene: TRBJ2-7
CDR3aa: CSVSSRDFIYEQYF
CDR3nt: TGCAGCGTTTCTTCCCGGGACTTTATCTACGAGCAGTACTTC

d_gene: NA
v_gene: TRBV15
abundance: few
j_gene: TRBJ1-5
CDR3aa: CATSRDFTGGQPQHF
CDR3nt: TGTGCCACCAGCAGAGATTTTACGGGAGGGCAGCCCCAGCATTTT

d_gene: NA
v_gene: TRBV4-1
abundance: NA
j_gene: TRBJ1-2
CDR3aa: CASSQDYRVSYGYTF
CDR3nt: TGCGCCAGCAGCCAAGATTACAGGGTTAGCTATGGCTACACCTTC

d_gene: NA
v_gene: TRBV5-1
abundance: NA
j_gene: TRBJ1-3
CDR3aa: CASSGGRIGNTIYF
CDR3nt: TGCGCCAGCAGCGGTGGTCGCATCGGAAACACCATATATTTT

d_gene: TRBD1
v_gene: TRBV4-1
abundance: NA
j_gene: TRBJ1-1
CDR3aa: CASRDRGLGTEAFF
CDR3nt: TGCGCCAGCAGGGACAGGGGGCTGGGCACTGAAGCTTTCTTT

d_gene: NA
v_gene: TRBV7-6
abundance: NA
j_gene: TRBJ1-1
CDR3aa: CASRLGAFGAEAFF
CDR3nt: TGTGCCAGCAGACTGGGGGCCTTTGGGGCTGAAGCTTTCTTT

d_gene: NA
v_gene: TRBV28
abundance: NA
j_gene: TRBJ2-1
CDR3aa: CASSPGPSSYNEQFF
CDR3nt: TGTGCCAGCAGTCCGGGACCCAGCTCCTACAATGAGCAGTTCTTC

d_gene: NA
v_gene: TRBV10-3
abundance: NA
j_gene: TRBJ2-7
CDR3aa: CAISESGRSYEQYF
CDR3nt: TGTGCCATCAGTGAGTCGGGCCGGTCCTACGAGCAGTACTTC

d_gene: NA
v_gene: TRBV27
abundance: NA
j_gene: TRBJ1-5
CDR3aa: CASSPLGGNQPQHF
CDR3nt: TGTGCCAGCAGCCCCCTCGGGGGGAATCAGCCCCAGCATTTT

d_gene: TRBD1
v_gene: TRBV19
abundance: few
j_gene: TRBJ1-5
CDR3aa: CASTTYWTGIDSNQPQHF
CDR3nt: TGTGCCAGTACCACCTACTGGACAGGGATAGATAGCAATCAGCCCCAGCATTTT

d_gene: TRBD2
v_gene: TRBV6-6
abundance: NA
j_gene: TRBJ2-7
CDR3aa: CASSSGTMRYEQYF
CDR3nt: TGTGCCAGCAGCTCCGGGACTATGAGGTACGAGCAGTACTTC

d_gene: NA
v_gene: TRBV13
abundance: once
j_gene: TRBJ2-7
CDR3aa: CASSLGQGLSYEQYF
CDR3nt: TGTGCCAGCAGCTTAGGCCAGGGGTTGTCCTACGAGCAGTACTTC

d_gene: NA
v_gene: TRBV27
abundance: NA
j_gene: TRBJ1-2
CDR3aa: CASTILQGANYGYTF
CDR3nt: TGTGCCAGCACCATCCTCCAGGGCGCTAACTATGGCTACACCTTC

d_gene: NA
v_gene: TRBV7-2
abundance: NA
j_gene: TRBJ1-2
CDR3aa: CASSLTPGVPTF
CDR3nt: TGTGCCAGCAGCTTAACCCCGGGGGTACCCACCTTC

d_gene: NA
v_gene: TRBV2
abundance: NA
j_gene: TRBJ2-2
CDR3aa: CASSIRDSRSGELFF
CDR3nt: TGTGCCAGCAGTATCCGGGACTCCCGCTCCGGGGAGCTGTTTTTT

d_gene: TRBD1
v_gene: TRBV6-1
abundance: few
j_gene: TRBJ1-3
CDR3aa: CASSDSGTGANTIYF
CDR3nt: TGTGCCAGCAGTGACTCCGGGACAGGGGCGAACACCATATATTTT

d_gene: NA
v_gene: TRBV23-1
abundance: NA
j_gene: TRBJ2-7
CDR3aa: CASSPVRDEQYF
CDR3nt: TGCGCCAGCAGTCCGGTCCGGGACGAGCAGTACTTC

d_gene: NA
v_gene: TRBV6-4
abundance: NA
j_gene: TRBJ2-1
CDR3aa: CASSPTEYNEQFF
CDR3nt: TGTGCCAGCAGTCCTACAGAGTACAATGAGCAGTTCTTC

d_gene: NA
v_gene: TRBV7-2
abundance: NA
j_gene: TRBJ2-2
CDR3aa: CASSLTRTGELFF
CDR3nt: TGTGCCAGCAGCTTAACCCGTACCGGGGAGCTGTTTTTT

d_gene: TRBD2
v_gene: TRBV4-1
abundance: once
j_gene: TRBJ2-7
CDR3aa: CASSPRLAGIYEQYF
CDR3nt: TGCGCCAGCAGCCCAAGACTAGCGGGGATTTACGAGCAGTACTTC

d_gene: NA
v_gene: TRBV6-1
abundance: many
j_gene: TRBJ2-5
CDR3aa: CASSVLTGTKETQYF
CDR3nt: TGTGCCAGCAGTGTCCTAACCGGGACGAAGGAGACCCAGTACTTC

d_gene: TRBD1
v_gene: TRBV19
abundance: NA
j_gene: TRBJ2-5
CDR3aa: CASSPRTGEVKETQYF
CDR3nt: TGTGCCAGTAGTCCACGGACAGGGGAGGTGAAGGAGACCCAGTACTTC

d_gene: TRBD2
v_gene: TRBV19
abundance: few
j_gene: TRBJ2-7
CDR3aa: CASSWKMGLASYEQYF
CDR3nt: TGTGCCAGTAGTTGGAAGATGGGACTAGCTTCCTACGAGCAGTACTTC

d_gene: NA
v_gene: TRBV28
abundance: few
j_gene: TRBJ1-2
CDR3aa: CASSRTQNYGYTF
CDR3nt: TGTGCCAGCAGCCGGACACAAAACTATGGCTACACCTTC

d_gene: NA
v_gene: TRBV5-1
abundance: NA
j_gene: TRBJ2-3
CDR3aa: CASKATGSTDTQYF
CDR3nt: TGCGCCAGCAAAGCAACGGGTAGCACAGATACGCAGTATTTT

d_gene: TRBD1
v_gene: TRBV18
abundance: NA
j_gene: TRBJ1-5
CDR3aa: CASSPPNRGSNQPQHF
CDR3nt: TGTGCCAGCTCACCACCGAACAGGGGAAGCAATCAGCCCCAGCATTTT

d_gene: NA
v_gene: TRBV7-6
abundance: NA
j_gene: TRBJ2-2
CDR3aa: CASSLPTGELFF
CDR3nt: TGTGCCAGCAGCTTACCCACCGGGGAGCTGTTTTTT

d_gene: NA
v_gene: TRBV6-1
abundance: NA
j_gene: TRBJ2-7
CDR3aa: CASTWGLSDSDEQYF
CDR3nt: TGTGCCAGCACCTGGGGCCTCAGCGACTCCGACGAGCAGTACTTC

d_gene: NA
v_gene: TRBV4-1
abundance: many
j_gene: TRBJ1-1
CDR3aa: CASSQGADEAFF
CDR3nt: TGCGCCAGCAGCCAAGGGGCGGATGAAGCTTTCTTT

d_gene: TRBD2
v_gene: TRBV7-6
abundance: NA
j_gene: TRBJ2-2
CDR3aa: CASSRLLGLAGVTGELFF
CDR3nt: TGTGCCAGCAGCCGTTTATTAGGACTAGCGGGAGTTACCGGGGAGCTGTTTTTT

d_gene: TRBD2
v_gene: TRBV4-2
abundance: NA
j_gene: TRBJ2-5
CDR3aa: CASSLTGTSGRAGGETQYF
CDR3nt: TGTGCCAGCAGCCTAACCGGGACTAGCGGGAGGGCAGGAGGAGAGACCCAGTACTTC

d_gene: NA
v_gene: TRBV7-8
abundance: NA
j_gene: TRBJ2-7
CDR3aa: CASTPDPGAAAYEQYF
CDR3nt: TGTGCCAGCACCCCAGACCCCGGGGCGGCCGCCTACGAGCAGTACTTC

d_gene: NA
v_gene: TRBV19
abundance: NA
j_gene: TRBJ1-5
CDR3aa: CASSGDYSNQPQHF
CDR3nt: TGTGCCAGTAGTGGGGATTATAGCAATCAGCCCCAGCATTTT

d_gene: TRBD1
v_gene: TRBV27
abundance: NA
j_gene: TRBJ1-1
CDR3aa: CASSLLDRLNTEAFF
CDR3nt: TGTGCCAGCAGTTTACTGGACAGGTTGAACACTGAAGCTTTCTTT

d_gene: NA
v_gene: TRBV27
abundance: many
j_gene: TRBJ1-2
CDR3aa: CASSLWRGDGYTF
CDR3nt: TGTGCCAGCAGTTTATGGAGGGGTGATGGCTACACCTTC

d_gene: TRBD2
v_gene: TRBV2
abundance: many
j_gene: TRBJ2-7
CDR3aa: CAIRWRTSEPYEQYF
CDR3nt: TGTGCCATCCGATGGAGGACTAGCGAACCCTACGAGCAGTACTTC

d_gene: TRBD2
v_gene: TRBV10-1
abundance: NA
j_gene: TRBJ2-7
CDR3aa: CASSEGLAGIYEQYF
CDR3nt: TGCGCCAGCAGTGAGGGACTAGCGGGAATCTACGAGCAGTACTTC